The clone carrying this T cell receptor (beta chain) was observed a few times. The antigen is undetermined. The sample is drawn from a study of beta chain features in type 1 diabetes. Study information: Patient and healthy donor groups were alike in age, gender and cell yields. Overall study findings and caveats: Compared to healthy donors, patients appeared to have naive, central memory and Treg TCRB repertoires that were more alike. More deletions and fewer insertions at VDJ junctions were found in patients with type 1 diabetes.

Sequenced material consisted of expressed TCRB transcripts (all of the isolated RNA was reverse transcribed). Some 3.4 million reads were obtained on average from naive, central memory and regulatory T cell samples. Assay used: immunoSEQ multiplex PCR; TCRdb lists only in-frame clones, some missing. The table lists under 250,000 clones, 14% of them singletons. The sample comprised naive CD4+ T cells from blood. The TCR comes from a woman in her forties in good health.

DNA of the CDR3: TGTGCCAGCAGCATGGAACCCGGGGGCACCGGGGAGCTGTTTTTT. This translates into CASSMEPGGTGELFF. This rearrangement joins TRBV7-9 to TRBJ2-2; weak D call: TRBD2 (6 bases). This CDR3 spans 15 amino acids. CDR1 and CDR2 from the germline V gene are SEHNR and FQNEAQ (reference sequence). V was pared by 5 bases and J by 4 bases, with 14 bases between.